The 7 T cell receptor beta chains below all came from one sample that was sequenced in a study of T-cell reconstitution after alpha-beta-depleted transplantation in children (dated by TCRdb to the mid-2010s). What this sample's treatment or condition label stands for: allogeneic hematopoietic cell transplantation with graft depleted of TCRalphabeta T cells and CD19 B cells. The library was made by PCR. For sequencing, an Illumina HiSeq 2500 was employed. To normalize quantification of the TCRbeta repertoire, the TCR libraries were built with molecular barcoding that relied on unique molecular identifiers. The public reads were quality trimmed at Q25 with fastp and then assembled into clones with MiXCR by TCRdb, keeping productive beta chains. Entries are consolidated by CDR3 protein sequence, retaining the most common genes and DNA. The table for this sample lists about 510,000 distinct CDR3 sequences; 9.5% to 12% of them were counted only once. The top ten constitute roughly 15% of the sample.

The sequencing here drew on PBMCs, mostly from graft donor cells, taken 180 days after TCRalphabeta/CD19-depleted stem cell transplant. Every receptor here comes from a female patient aged 2 to 10 who had a stem cell transplant for aplastic anemia, so the T cells may come from the graft donor.

This clonotype was detected a few times. The rearrangement uses TRBV4-2 and TRBJ2-7, with 9 bases aligning to TRBD1. J lost 4 bases, V lost 1 base, and 8 bases had no gene match. Germline V CDR1 and CDR2: LGHNA, YNFKEQ. There are 16 residues in the CDR3. This CDR3 reads CASSQVPGQGLYEQYF. CDR3 in DNA: TGTGCCAGCAGCCAAGTACCGGGACAGGGTTTATACGAGCAGTACTTC.

The genes are TRBV11-2 and TRBJ1-1; the D is unclear. The CDR3 totals 19 residues. Deletions cut 3 bases from V and 2 bases from J, with 25 bases between. Germline V gene lookup returns CDR1 SGHAT and CDR2 FQNNGV. CDR3 protein: CASSFRPLGRAPLNTEAFF. CDR3 DNA sequence: TGTGCCAGCAGCTTTCGCCCTCTAGGAAGGGCCCCTCTTAACACTGAAGCTTTCTTT. The variable domain in full, completed from reference TRBV11-2 and TRBJ1-1, reads EAGVAQSPRYKIIEKRQSVAFWCNPISGHATLYWYQQILGQGPKLLIQFQNNGVVDDSQLPKDRFSAERLKGVDSTLKIQPAKLEDSAVYLCASSFRPLGRAPLNTEAFFGQGTRLTVV.

This chain joins TRBV29-1 and TRBJ1-1; D is possibly TRBD1 (5 bases). Trimming took 8 bases from V and 0 from J, leaving 19 bases between them. Germline values: CDR1 SQVTM, CDR2 ANQGSEA. The CDR3 sequence is 15 residues long. The chain's CDR3 is CSYDDLRQLNTEAFF. CDR3 DNA: TGCAGCTACGACGACCTTCGACAGCTGAACACTGAAGCTTTCTTT.

The chain employs TRBV10-3 and TRBJ2-1; D remains unclear. V was trimmed by 2 bases and J by 7 bases, leaving 6 bases between them. This CDR3 contains 12 residues. CDR1 is ENHRY, CDR2 SYGVKD, per germline. CDR3 loop: CAISEKENEQFF. In nucleotides, the CDR3 is TGTGCCATCAGTGAGAAGGAGAATGAGCAGTTCTTC.

This clonotype was counted only a few times. The chain couples TRBV29-1 to TRBJ2-5; no clear D. CDR3 size: 12 residues. Looked up from germline, CDR1 is SQVTM and CDR2 is ANQGSEA. Trimming took 5 bases from V and 2 from J, leaving 9 bases between them. For the CDR3, the DNA is TGCAGCGTTCCATGGGTTCAAGAGACCCAGTACTTC. Amino acids: CSVPWVQETQYF.

V and J are TRBV19 and TRBJ2-7, with a possible D match to TRBD1 (6 bases). The V gene's germline CDR1 is LNHDA and CDR2 SQIVND (reference sequence). Trimming left V 1 base short and J 2 bases short, with 12 bases between. The CDR3 is 15 residues long. The CDR3 is CASSIAGQRAYEQYF. The CDR3 DNA reads as TGTGCCAGTAGTATAGCCGGACAGAGAGCCTACGAGCAGTACTTC. The full variable domain, with the rest looked up from reference TRBV19 and TRBJ2-7, is DGGITQSPKYLFRKEGQNVTLSCEQNLNHDAMYWYRQDPGQGLRLIYYSQIVNDFQKGDIAEGYSVSREKKESFPLTVTSAQKNPTAFYLCASSIAGQRAYEQYFGPGTRLTVT.

The V gene is TRBV11-2, the J gene TRBJ2-2; 15 positions agree with TRBD2. Germline-derived CDR1 and CDR2 are SGHAT and FQNNGV. The CDR3 totals 21 residues. Unmatched junction bases numbered 16, after V lost 5 bases and J lost 3 bases. The chain's CDR3 is CASSQQPPGLAGGGYTGELFF. The CDR3 DNA reads as TGTGCCAGCAGCCAACAGCCCCCCGGACTAGCGGGAGGGGGCTACACCGGGGAGCTGTTTTTT.